Following are 10 T cell receptor beta chains from one sample sequenced in a study of blood T cell repertoires in COVID-19. The data were produced by immunoSEQ multiplex PCR, yet TCRdb's version contains in-frame clones alone and is incomplete. The sample lists around 130,000 clones; over 75% were seen once. The sequenced sample was peripheral blood. The receptors shown here come from a woman aged 55-70 years with acute or convalescent COVID-19.

V and J are TRBV2 and TRBJ2-1; TRBD1 matches 9 bases. The germline gives CDR1 SNHLY, CDR2 FYNNEI. The CDR3 spans 13 residues. V lost 7 bases and J lost 5; bases outside the gene matches: 3. The CDR3: CASIRDRDNEQFF. The CDR3 DNA follows: TGTGCCAGCATCCGGGACAGGGACAATGAGCAGTTCTTC.

The V gene is TRBV7-8, the J gene TRBJ2-5, with D possibly being TRBD2 (7 bases). Deletions cut 1 base from V and 3 bases from J, with 12 bases between. Germline V CDR1 and CDR2: SGHVS, FQNEAQ. The CDR3 extends over 15 amino acids. CDR3 DNA: TGTGCCAGCAGCTTAGGGGGGGGCGGAAAAGAGACCCAGTACTTC. Translating it yields CASSLGGGGKETQYF. Full variable domain (remainder filled in from reference TRBV7-8 and TRBJ2-5): GAGVSQSPRYKVAKRGQDVALRCDPISGHVSLFWYQQALGQGPEFLTYFQNEAQLDKSGLPSDRFFAERPEGSVSTLKIQRTQQEDSAVYLCASSLGGGGKETQYFGPGTRLLVL.

The chain links TRBV5-1 to TRBJ2-3; TRBD2 matches 8 bases. Trimming removed 0 bases from V and 2 bases from J; junction bases left unmatched: 5. The germline V gene encodes CDR1 SGHRS and CDR2 YFSETQ. The CDR3 contains 16 residues. For the CDR3, the DNA is TGCGCCAGCAGCTTGGAGGGAGCGGGAGCCACAGATACGCAGTATTTT. Translated, it gives CASSLEGAGATDTQYF.

The genes are TRBV5-4 and TRBJ2-3; 9 bases align to TRBD2. After removal of 3 bases from V and 7 bases from J, the junction contained 6 bases not matched to a gene. The length of the CDR3 is 14 residues. CDR1 and CDR2 (germline): SGHNT, YYREEE (reference sequence). In nucleotides, the CDR3 is TGTGCCAGCAGCTCACCGGGACTAGCTCATACGCAGTATTTT. Amino acids: CASSSPGLAHTQYF.

The chain joins TRBV6-2 or TRBV6-3 to TRBJ2-2; unclear D gene. The CDR3 loop spans 14 amino acids. Trimming removed 0 bases at V and 3 bases at J, with 5 bases between. The V gene's germline CDR1 is MNHEY and CDR2 SVGEGT. In nucleotides, the CDR3 is TGTGCCAGCAGTTACTCTCGGGACACCGGGGAGCTGTTTTTT. This sequence encodes CASSYSRDTGELFF.

In its sample, this clone was seen a few times. The chain has TRBV27 and TRBJ1-1, with TRBD1 matching over 9 bases. Germline-derived CDR1 and CDR2 are MNHEY and SMNVEV (reference sequence). The CDR3 extends over 15 amino acids. The ends lost 0 bases at V and 3 bases at J; junction bases unmatched: 2. CDR3 region: CASSLSGQGHTEAFF. Here the CDR3 DNA reads TGTGCCAGCAGTTTATCAGGACAGGGGCACACTGAAGCTTTCTTT.

This clone has just one count. The chain couples TRBV10-3 to TRBJ2-1; D may be TRBD2 (6 bases). Germline-derived CDR1 and CDR2 are ENHRY and SYGVKD. V gave up 5 bases and J gave up 2 bases, with 10 bases separating them. The CDR3 is 14 residues long. The CDR3 sequence: CAISNAGTYNEQFF. The CDR3 DNA follows: TGTGCCATCAGTAATGCGGGGACCTACAATGAGCAGTTCTTC.

The chain links TRBV7-8 to TRBJ1-5, with D maybe TRBD1 (5 bases). The CDR3 covers 14 residues. Germline assignment: CDR1 SGHVS and CDR2 FQNEAQ. V was shortened by 1 base and J by 4 bases, with 8 bases between the two germline ends. CDR3 in amino acids: CASSLDRLNQPQHF. CDR3 DNA: TGTGCCAGCAGCTTAGACAGGCTTAATCAGCCCCAGCATTTT.

The chain employs TRBV19 and TRBJ2-3; 11 bases align to TRBD2. This CDR3 region has 14 residues. J was trimmed by 3 bases and V by 8 bases; bases with no gene match: 4. Germline lookup yields CDR1 LNHDA and CDR2 SQIVND (reference sequence). The CDR3 here is CASVSGRGTDTQYF. The CDR3, as DNA: TGTGCCAGTGTTAGCGGGAGGGGTACAGATACGCAGTATTTT.

The chain recombines TRBV3-1 (or the pseudogene TRBV3-2) with TRBJ1-1, with 8 bases matching TRBD1. The CDR3 totals 13 residues. Losses at the gene ends were 5 bases for V and 7 bases for J; bases not matched to a gene: 6. The germline CDR1 and CDR2 sequences are LGHDT and YNNKEL (reference sequence). CDR3 protein: CASSRTGRVEAFF. The DNA for the CDR3 is TGTGCCAGCAGCAGGACAGGGAGGGTTGAAGCTTTCTTT.